This T cell receptor beta chain was recovered during a study of blood T cell repertoires in COVID-19. Across the whole study: From T cells, B-cell-depleted T cells, or PBMCs came the material, which was cDNA or gDNA.

The repertoire was sequenced with immunoSEQ multiplex PCR; TCRdb's copy has only in-frame clones and lacks some. The sample includes 65,000 to 90,000 clones, around 81% seen only once; the top ten take 28%. Sample: peripheral blood. This TCR came from a human donor in a cohort sampled during active COVID-19.

The CDR3: CATSDSERREQFF. The CDR3 bases are TGTGCCACCAGTGATTCTGAAAGGAGGGAGCAGTTCTTC. V usage is TRBV24-1 and J usage is TRBJ2-1, with TRBD2 as a possible D gene (5 bases). The CDR3 totals 13 residues. Germline V gene sequence: CDR1 KGHDR, CDR2 SFDVKD. Trimming left V 2 bases short and J 10 bases short, with 11 bases between.